This T cell receptor beta chain was found in a study of post-analysis software for immune sequencing data. Study at large: Clinical courses comprised relapsing-remitting, secondary progressive and progressive-relapsing multiple sclerosis. Study results and caveats: Strong same-batch co-clustering of samples appeared with F measure clustering. Multiple sclerosis patients had significantly lower normalized Chao1 diversity than controls.

With respect to this clonotype: The antigen is unknown.

TCR beta cDNA libraries included unique molecular identifiers. Around 500,000 cDNA molecules were obtained per 1 to 10 million input T cells. TCRdb processed the PCR reads anew with MiXCR; each CDR3 protein has one entry. In the table there are approximately 180,000 distinct CDR3 sequences, about 32% of which are singletons. The receptor comes from a girl between 10 and 17 years old with multiple sclerosis. Sequencing used blood.

The CDR3 DNA sequence: TGTGCCACCAGCAGAGATTCGGTATCACCCCTCCACTTT. Its protein product is CATSRDSVSPLHF. The chain recombines TRBV15 with TRBJ1-6; D remains ambiguous. Germline CDR1 is LNHNV and CDR2 is YYDKDF (reference sequence). The V end was cut by 0 bases, the J end by 10 bases, with 7 bases between. The CDR3 is 13 residues long.